The present TCR beta chain was sequenced within a study of blood T cell repertoires in COVID-19. As for the study in general: Sources were T cells, B-cell-depleted T cells, or PBMCs; the material itself was cDNA or gDNA.

The assay was immunoSEQ multiplex PCR, and TCRdb's table has in-frame clones only and misses some. The sample has some 230,000 clones; about 80% are singletons. V lost 2 bases and J lost 3, with 11 bases in between. This CDR3 region has 14 residues. Germline CDR1 reads KGHSH; CDR2 reads LQKENI. Cohort placement rested on clinical history that participants reported themselves. The V call is TRBV18, the J call TRBJ2-7; D not certain. The receptor was derived from a woman aged 40 to 55 with acute COVID-19. Sequenced: PBMCs or T cells enriched from blood (not recorded which). CDR3 in amino acids: CASSPNSGGYEQYF. The CDR3 nucleotides read TGTGCCAGCTCACCAAATAGTGGTGGCTACGAGCAGTACTTC.